These 5 T cell receptor beta chains share one sample of origin, sequenced in a study of metastatic and nonmetastatic thyroid tumors. TCRdb re-called the PCR reads via MiXCR. This sample has about 92,000 clones, with under 15% found just once. Thyroid surgery was performed in patients who had received no treatment beforehand. Specimen: blood. The receptors were gathered from a female donor with papillary thyroid cancer or a benign thyroid nodule (not recorded which). Some clones in this sample may be carry-over from other donors' samples.

This chain links TRBV6-1 with TRBJ1-1; D ambiguous. Germline V lookup: CDR1 MNHNS, CDR2 SASEGT. This CDR3 contains 12 residues. Trimming took off 1 base at V and 11 bases at J, with 11 bases between the two ends. The CDR3 DNA is TGTGCCAGCAGTGAAGGTTGGGGTTCGGCTTTCTTT. Translation: CASSEGWGSAFF.

The CDR3: CASSIGYAVRYEQFF. CDR3 coding DNA: TGTGCCAGCAGCATTGGGTATGCGGTCCGCTATGAGCAGTTCTTC. V is TRBV11-2 and J is TRBJ2-1; D gene uncertain. The CDR3 runs 15 residues. The germline CDR1 and CDR2 sequences are SGHAT and FQNNGV. V was clipped by 5 bases and J by 8 bases, with 19 bases between them. Variable domain in full (rest from reference TRBV11-2 and TRBJ2-1): EAGVAQSPRYKIIEKRQSVAFWCNPISGHATLYWYQQILGQGPKLLIQFQNNGVVDDSQLPKDRFSAERLKGVDSTLKIQPAKLEDSAVYLCASSIGYAVRYEQFFGPGTRLTVL.

This clone was recorded at least ten times. The chain joins TRBV6-2 or TRBV6-3 to TRBJ1-2; possibly TRBD1 for D (5 bases). Germline CDR1 and CDR2: MNHEY and SVGEGT. The CDR3 runs to 12 residues. The V and J ends lost 11 bases and 7 bases respectively, with 17 bases between them. For the CDR3, the DNA is TGTGCCCAGCAGGGAAGGCGGGGTGGCTACACCTTC. Encoded protein: CAQQGRRGGYTF.

As to this clone: This could be a read error, since a much larger clone is one nucleotide away. V is TRBV11-2 and J is TRBJ2-4, with 8 positions matching TRBD2. Trimming cost V 3 bases and J 0 bases; bases outside gene matches: 16. This CDR3 is 20 amino acids long. Germline assignment: CDR1 SGHAT and CDR2 FQNNGV. The CDR3, as DNA: TGTGCCAGCAGCTTCGGTAAATCGGGGGGGCTCTCTAGAGCCAAAAACATTCAGTACTTC. Its protein is CASSFGKSGGLSRAKNIQYF.

This clone was observed at least ten times. The identical CDR3 is also encoded by other nucleotide sequences in the sample. The gene calls are TRBV7-8 and TRBJ2-3; no definite D call. Germline V lookup: CDR1 SGHVS, CDR2 FQNEAQ. V shed 5 bases and J shed 4 bases, with 19 bases lying between them. The CDR3 consists of 16 residues. CDR3 coding DNA: TGTGCCAGCAGCAGGCGGCAGAGCACTAACCCAGATACGCAGTATTTT. Protein sequence: CASSRRQSTNPDTQYF.